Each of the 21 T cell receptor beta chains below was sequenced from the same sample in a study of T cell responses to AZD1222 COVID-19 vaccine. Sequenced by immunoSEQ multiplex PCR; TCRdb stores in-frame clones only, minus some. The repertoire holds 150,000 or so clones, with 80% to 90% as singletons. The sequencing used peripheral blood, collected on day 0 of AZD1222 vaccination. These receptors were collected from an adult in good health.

CDR3 sequence: CASSSPDTQYF. CDR3 in DNA: TGTGCCAGCAGTTCCCCAGATACGCAGTATTTT. V gene TRBV27 combines with J gene TRBJ2-3; no firm D call. The CDR3 spans 11 residues. Trimming pared 4 bases from V and 4 bases from J, leaving 3 bases between. CDR1 is MNHEY, CDR2 SMNVEV, per germline (reference sequence).

CDR3 nucleotides: TGTGCCAGTAGCGGGGACCCCCGGGAAGCTTTCTTT. Its protein product is CASSGDPREAFF. The chain couples TRBV19 to TRBJ1-1; D is perhaps TRBD1 (5 bases). V was clipped by 6 bases and J by 8 bases, with 13 bases between them. Per the germline V gene, CDR1 is LNHDA and CDR2 is SQIVND (reference sequence). The CDR3 covers 12 residues. Together with reference TRBV19 and TRBJ1-1, the CDR3 gives the full variable domain: DGGITQSPKYLFRKEGQNVTLSCEQNLNHDAMYWYRQDPGQGLRLIYYSQIVNDFQKGDIAEGYSVSREKKESFPLTVTSAQKNPTAFYLCASSGDPREAFFGQGTRLTVV.

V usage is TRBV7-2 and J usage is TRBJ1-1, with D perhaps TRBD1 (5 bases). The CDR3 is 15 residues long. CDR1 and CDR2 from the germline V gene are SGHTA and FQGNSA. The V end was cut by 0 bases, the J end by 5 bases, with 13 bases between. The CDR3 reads CASSLAQGLGTEAFF. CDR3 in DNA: TGTGCCAGCAGCTTAGCTCAGGGACTAGGGACTGAAGCTTTCTTT.

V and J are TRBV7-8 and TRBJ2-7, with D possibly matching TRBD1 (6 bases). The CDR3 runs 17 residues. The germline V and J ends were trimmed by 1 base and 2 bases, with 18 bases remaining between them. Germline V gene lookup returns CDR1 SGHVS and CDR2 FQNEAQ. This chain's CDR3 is CASSLGLYRADTYEQYF. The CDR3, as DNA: TGTGCCAGCAGCTTAGGATTGTACAGGGCGGATACCTACGAGCAGTACTTC.

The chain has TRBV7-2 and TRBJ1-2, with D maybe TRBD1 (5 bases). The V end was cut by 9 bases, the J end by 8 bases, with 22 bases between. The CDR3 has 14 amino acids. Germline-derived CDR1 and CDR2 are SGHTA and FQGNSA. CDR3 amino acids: CASSGQASRGGYTF. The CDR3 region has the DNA TGTGCCAGTTCGGGGCAGGCGTCACGGGGAGGCTACACCTTC. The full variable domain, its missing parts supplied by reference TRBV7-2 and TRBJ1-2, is GAGVSQSPSNKVTEKGKDVELRCDPISGHTALYWYRQSLGQGLEFLIYFQGNSAPDKSGLPSDRFSAERTGGSVSTLTIQRTQQEDSAVYLCASSGQASRGGYTFGSGTRLTVV.

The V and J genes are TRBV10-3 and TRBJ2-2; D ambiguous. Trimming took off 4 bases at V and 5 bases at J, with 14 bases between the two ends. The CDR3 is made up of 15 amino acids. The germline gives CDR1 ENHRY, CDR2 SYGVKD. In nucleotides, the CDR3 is TGTGCCATCAGTGTGGTGGGCCCTAGTACCGGGGAGCTGTTTTTT. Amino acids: CAISVVGPSTGELFF.

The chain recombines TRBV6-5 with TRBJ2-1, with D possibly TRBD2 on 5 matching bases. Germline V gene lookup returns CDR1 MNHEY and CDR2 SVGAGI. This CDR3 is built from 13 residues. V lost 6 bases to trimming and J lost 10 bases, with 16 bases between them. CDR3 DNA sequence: TGTGCCAGCAGGTCCGGACTCGCCATGGAGCAGTTCTTC. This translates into CASRSGLAMEQFF.

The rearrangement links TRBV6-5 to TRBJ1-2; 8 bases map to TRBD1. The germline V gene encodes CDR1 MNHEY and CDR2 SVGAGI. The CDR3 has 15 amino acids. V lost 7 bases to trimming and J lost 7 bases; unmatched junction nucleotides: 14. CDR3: CASTQPGAGGGGYTF. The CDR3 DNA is TGTGCCAGCACCCAGCCTGGGGCAGGGGGCGGTGGCTACACCTTC.

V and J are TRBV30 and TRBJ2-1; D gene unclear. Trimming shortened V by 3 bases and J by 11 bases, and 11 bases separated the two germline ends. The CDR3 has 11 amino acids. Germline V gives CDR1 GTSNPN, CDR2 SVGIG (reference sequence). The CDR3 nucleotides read TGTGCCTGGAGCCTCATGGGCCAGCAGTTCTTC. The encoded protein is CAWSLMGQQFF.

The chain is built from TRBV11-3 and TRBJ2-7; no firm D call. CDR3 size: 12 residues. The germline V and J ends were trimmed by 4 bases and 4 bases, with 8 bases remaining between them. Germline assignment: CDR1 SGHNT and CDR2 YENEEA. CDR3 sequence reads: CASSSEGYEQYF. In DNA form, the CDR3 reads TGTGCCAGCAGCTCGGAAGGGTACGAGCAGTACTTC.

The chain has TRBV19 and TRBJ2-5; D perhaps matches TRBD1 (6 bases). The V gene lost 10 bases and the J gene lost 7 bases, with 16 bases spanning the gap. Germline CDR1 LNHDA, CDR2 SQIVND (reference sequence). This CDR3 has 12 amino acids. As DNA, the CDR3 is TGTGCCACCCGGACAGTCGTTGGGACCCAGTACTTC. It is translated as CATRTVVGTQYF.

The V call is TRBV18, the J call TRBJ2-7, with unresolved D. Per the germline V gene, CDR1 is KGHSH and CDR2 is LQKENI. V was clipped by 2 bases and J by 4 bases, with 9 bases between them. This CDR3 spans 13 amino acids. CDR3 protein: CASSPNSWYEQYF. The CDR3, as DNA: TGTGCCAGCTCACCAAATAGCTGGTACGAGCAGTACTTC.

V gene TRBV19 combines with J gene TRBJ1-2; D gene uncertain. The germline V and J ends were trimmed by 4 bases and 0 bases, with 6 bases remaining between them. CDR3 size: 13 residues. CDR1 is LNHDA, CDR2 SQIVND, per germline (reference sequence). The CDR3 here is CASSRTANYGYTF. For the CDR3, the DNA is TGTGCCAGTAGTAGGACTGCTAACTATGGCTACACCTTC.

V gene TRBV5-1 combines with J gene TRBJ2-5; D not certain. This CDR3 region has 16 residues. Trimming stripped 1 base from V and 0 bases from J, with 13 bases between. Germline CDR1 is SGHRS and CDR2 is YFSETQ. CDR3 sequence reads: CASSLRPTRNQETQYF. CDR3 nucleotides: TGCGCCAGCAGCTTGAGGCCCACCCGAAACCAAGAGACCCAGTACTTC.

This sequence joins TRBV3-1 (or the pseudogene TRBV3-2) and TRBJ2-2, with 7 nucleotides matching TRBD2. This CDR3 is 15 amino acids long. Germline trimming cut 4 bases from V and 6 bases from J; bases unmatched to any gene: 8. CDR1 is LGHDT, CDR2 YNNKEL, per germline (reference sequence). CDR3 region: CASSPWGGSSGELFF. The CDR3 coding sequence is TGTGCCAGCAGCCCCTGGGGAGGGAGTTCCGGGGAGCTGTTTTTT.

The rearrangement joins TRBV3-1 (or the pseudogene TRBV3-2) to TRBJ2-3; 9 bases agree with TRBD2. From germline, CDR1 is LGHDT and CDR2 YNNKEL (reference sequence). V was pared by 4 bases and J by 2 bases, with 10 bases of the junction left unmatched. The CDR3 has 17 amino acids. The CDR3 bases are TGTGCCAGCAGCCCTCTAGGGACTAGCTCCTACACAGATACGCAGTATTTT. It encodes CASSPLGTSSYTDTQYF.

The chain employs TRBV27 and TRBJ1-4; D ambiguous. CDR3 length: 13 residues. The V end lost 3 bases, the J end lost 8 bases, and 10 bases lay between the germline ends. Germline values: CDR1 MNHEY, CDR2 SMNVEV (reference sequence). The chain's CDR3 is CASSFRRREKLFF. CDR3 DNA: TGTGCCAGCAGTTTCAGGCGACGCGAAAAACTGTTTTTT.

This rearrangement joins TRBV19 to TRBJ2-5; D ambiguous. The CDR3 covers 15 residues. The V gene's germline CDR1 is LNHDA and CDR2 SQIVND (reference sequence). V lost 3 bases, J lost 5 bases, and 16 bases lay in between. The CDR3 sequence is CASSMGGMTDETQYF. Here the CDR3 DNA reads TGTGCCAGTAGTATGGGTGGAATGACTGACGAGACCCAGTACTTC.

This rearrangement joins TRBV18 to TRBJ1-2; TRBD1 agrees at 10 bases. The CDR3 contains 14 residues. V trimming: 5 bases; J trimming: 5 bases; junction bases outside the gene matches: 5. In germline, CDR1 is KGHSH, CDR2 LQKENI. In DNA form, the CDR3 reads TGTGCCAGCTCAGAGACAGGGGGCGATTATGGCTACACCTTC. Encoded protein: CASSETGGDYGYTF.

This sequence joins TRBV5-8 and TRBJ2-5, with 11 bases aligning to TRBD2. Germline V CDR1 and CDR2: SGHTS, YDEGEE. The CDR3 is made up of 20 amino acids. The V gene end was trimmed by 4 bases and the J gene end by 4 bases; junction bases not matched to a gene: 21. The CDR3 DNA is TGTGCCAGCAGCCATCGAGCCGGGACTAGCGGATACCGGGGGCGAGAGACCCAGTACTTC. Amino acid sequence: CASSHRAGTSGYRGRETQYF.

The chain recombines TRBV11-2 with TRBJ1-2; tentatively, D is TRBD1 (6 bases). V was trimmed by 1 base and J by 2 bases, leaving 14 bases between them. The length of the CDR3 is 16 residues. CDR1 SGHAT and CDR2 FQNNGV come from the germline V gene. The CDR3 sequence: CASSLGGGGWNYGYTF. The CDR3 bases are TGTGCCAGCAGCTTAGGCGGGGGCGGATGGAACTATGGCTACACCTTC.